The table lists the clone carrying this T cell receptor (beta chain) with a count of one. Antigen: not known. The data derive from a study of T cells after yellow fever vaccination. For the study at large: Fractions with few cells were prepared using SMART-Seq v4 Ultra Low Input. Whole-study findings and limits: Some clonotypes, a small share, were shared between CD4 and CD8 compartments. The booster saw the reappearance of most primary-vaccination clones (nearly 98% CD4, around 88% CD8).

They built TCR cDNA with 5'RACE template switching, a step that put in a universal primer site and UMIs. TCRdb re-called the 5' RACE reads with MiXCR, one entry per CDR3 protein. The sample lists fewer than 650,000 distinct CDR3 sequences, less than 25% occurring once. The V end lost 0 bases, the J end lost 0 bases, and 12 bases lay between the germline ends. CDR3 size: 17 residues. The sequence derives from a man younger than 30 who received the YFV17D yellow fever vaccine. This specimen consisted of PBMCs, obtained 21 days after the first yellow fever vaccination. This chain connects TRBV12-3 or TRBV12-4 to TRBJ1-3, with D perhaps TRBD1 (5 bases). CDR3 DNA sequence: TGTGCCAGCAGTTTAGCGCGGAAGGGGTTCTCTGGAAACACCATATATTTT. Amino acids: CASSLARKGFSGNTIYF.